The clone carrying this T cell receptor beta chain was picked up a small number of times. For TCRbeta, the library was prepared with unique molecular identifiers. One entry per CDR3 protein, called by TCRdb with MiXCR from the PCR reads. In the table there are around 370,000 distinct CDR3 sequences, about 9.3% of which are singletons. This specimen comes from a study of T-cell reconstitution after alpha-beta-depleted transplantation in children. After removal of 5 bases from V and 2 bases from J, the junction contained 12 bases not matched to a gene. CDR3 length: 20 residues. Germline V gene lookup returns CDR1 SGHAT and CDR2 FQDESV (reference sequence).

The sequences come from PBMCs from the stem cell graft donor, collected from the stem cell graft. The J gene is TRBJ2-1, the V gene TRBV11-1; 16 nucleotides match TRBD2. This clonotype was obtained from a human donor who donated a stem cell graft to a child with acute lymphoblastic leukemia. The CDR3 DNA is TGTGCCAGCAGCGCCACCACCGGGACTAGCGGGAGGGCCGCCTACAATGAGCAGTTCTTC. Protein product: CASSATTGTSGRAAYNEQFF.